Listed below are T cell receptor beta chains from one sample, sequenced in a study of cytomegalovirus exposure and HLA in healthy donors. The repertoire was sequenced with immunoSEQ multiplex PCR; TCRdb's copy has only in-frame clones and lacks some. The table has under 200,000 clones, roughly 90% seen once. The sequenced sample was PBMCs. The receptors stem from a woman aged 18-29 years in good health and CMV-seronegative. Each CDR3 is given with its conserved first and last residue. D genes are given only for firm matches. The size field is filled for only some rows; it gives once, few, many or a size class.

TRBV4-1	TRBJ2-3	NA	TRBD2	TGCGCCAGCAGCCAGCTAGCGGGATACACAGATACGCAGTATTTT	CASSQLAGYTDTQYF
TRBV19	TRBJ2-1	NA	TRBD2	TGTGCCAGTAGTATAGGAGCGGGAGGACCGTCCTACAATGAGCAGTTCTTC	CASSIGAGGPSYNEQFF
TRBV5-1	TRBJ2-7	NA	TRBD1	TGCGCCAGCAGCTTGTCGATACCGACAGGGGCCTACGAGCAGTACTTC	CASSLSIPTGAYEQYF
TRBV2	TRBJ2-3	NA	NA	TGTGCCAGCAGTAGTCCCTACCGAGAGGCTAGCACAGATACGCAGTATTTT	CASSSPYREASTDTQYF
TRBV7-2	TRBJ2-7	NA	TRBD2	TGTGCCAGCAGCTCCCTCGGTGGGCTAGCGGGAGGGTTTGGCTACGAGCAGTACTTC	CASSSLGGLAGGFGYEQYF
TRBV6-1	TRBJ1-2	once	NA	TGTGCCAGCAGTGAAGGAGCCAGGGGAAATGGCTACACCTTC	CASSEGARGNGYTF
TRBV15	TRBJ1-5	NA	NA	TGTGCCACCAGCAGAGATCGAGGCAGCAATCAGCCCCAGCATTTT	CATSRDRGSNQPQHF
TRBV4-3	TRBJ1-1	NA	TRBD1	TGCGCCAGCAGCCTCGGACAGGCTATGAACACTGAAGCTTTCTTT	CASSLGQAMNTEAFF
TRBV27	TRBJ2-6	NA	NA	TGTGCCAGCACCCCGGGGACAAGCTCTGGGGCCAACGTCCTGACTTTC	CASTPGTSSGANVLTF
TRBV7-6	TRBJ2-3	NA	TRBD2	TGTGCCAGCAGCTCTAGCGGGAGTTTTAGGGAGTATTTT	CASSSSGSFREYF
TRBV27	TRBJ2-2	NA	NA	TGTGCCAGCAGGTCCGGGACTTCGAACACCGGGGAGCTGTTTTTT	CASRSGTSNTGELFF
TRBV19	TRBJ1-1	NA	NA	TGTGCCAGTAGTATAGATCAACGGGTAAGTGGCACTGAAGCTTTCTTT	CASSIDQRVSGTEAFF
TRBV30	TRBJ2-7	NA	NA	TGTGCCTGGAGTCTCGGTTACTACGAGCAGTACTTC	CAWSLGYYEQYF
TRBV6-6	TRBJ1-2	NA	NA	TGTGCCAGCAGTCCTTCTAATCACTATGGCTACACCTTC	CASSPSNHYGYTF
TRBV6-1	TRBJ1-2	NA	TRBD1	TGTGCCAGCAGTGAACCTGACAGGGGGACTTCTAACTATGGCTACACCTTC	CASSEPDRGTSNYGYTF
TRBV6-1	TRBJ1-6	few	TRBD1	TGTGCCAGCAGTCCCGCGACAGGGGGTTATTCACCCCTCCACTTT	CASSPATGGYSPLHF
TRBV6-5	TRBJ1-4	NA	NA	TGTGCCAGCAGACCCACAGGAGCTAATGAAAAACTGTTTTTT	CASRPTGANEKLFF
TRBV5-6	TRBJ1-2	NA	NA	TGTGCCAGCAGCTTGGTGGGTGAGGAGAGGGGCTACACCTTC	CASSLVGEERGYTF
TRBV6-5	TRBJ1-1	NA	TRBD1	TGTGCCAGCTTAAGGGACAGATCCTACACTGAAGCTTTCTTT	CASLRDRSYTEAFF
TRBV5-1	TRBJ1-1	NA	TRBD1	TGCGCCAGCAGCCGGGCCCTAGACAGGGGGGCCACTGAAGCTTTCTTT	CASSRALDRGATEAFF
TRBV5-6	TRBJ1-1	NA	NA	TGTGCCAGCAGCTTGTCGGCAGGGAAGAACACTGAAGCTTTCTTT	CASSLSAGKNTEAFF
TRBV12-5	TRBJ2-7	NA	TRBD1	TGTGCTAGTGGGATGGGACAGGGCCGTCCCTACGAGCAGTACTTC	CASGMGQGRPYEQYF
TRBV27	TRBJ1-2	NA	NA	TGTGCCAGCAGTCTGACAGGACGGACCTACACCTTC	CASSLTGRTYTF